This T cell receptor (beta chain) is from a study of shared clonotypes between healthy human individuals. At the level of the study: Plates per donor: three CD4 naive, three CD4 memory, two CD8 naive, one CD8 memory.

In the original processing: Junction-only sequences produced by ImmunoSEQ had no quality scores, so filtering differed. Profiled with immunoSEQ multiplex PCR; TCRdb holds only in-frame clones, not every one. V and J calls and clone size come straight from that table; D and trimming were deduced from the DNA. The sample holds 2 million to 2.5 million clones, approximately 94% seen once. Study findings and constraints: Clonotype sharing across a few donors was observed for around 4.5% of naive CD4 clonotypes.

Comment on this clone: Its antigen remains unidentified.

V trimming: 4 bases; J trimming: 5 bases; junction bases outside the gene matches: 4. Germline V gives CDR1 MDHEN, CDR2 SYDVKM. The CDR3 has 14 residues. Specimen: naive CD4+ T cells sorted from blood. The subset was: CD45RA+ positively selected. The receptor's source is a man aged 18-30 years in good health. J is TRBJ1-4 and V is TRBV28; 7 nucleotides align to TRBD1. CDR3 nucleotides: TGTGCCAGCAGTTGGGGACAGCAAAATGAAAAACTGTTTTTT. The encoded protein is CASSWGQQNEKLFF.